This T cell receptor (beta chain) was profiled in a study of Ad26.COV2.S vaccination and SARS-CoV-2 variants. About the research overall: Sample donor was a member of the COV1001 Ad26.COV2.S trial arm.

Produced via immunoSEQ multiplex PCR; TCRdb's table is partial and in-frame only. The sample records 430,000 or so clones, around 90% being singletons. The treatment is: some 20 received Ad26.COV2.S at low or high dose, single or two shots; roughly 5 received placebo; per-sample allocation not given. Sampling happened 63 days after the first vaccine or placebo injection. Vaccination used an Ad26 vector expressing Wuhan-strain SARS-CoV-2 spike. The CDR3 is 16 amino acids. Per the germline V gene, CDR1 is SEHNR and CDR2 is FQNEAQ (reference sequence). V shed 4 bases, J shed 8 bases, and the junction held 9 bases outside the gene matches.

This receptor was obtained from a person between 18 and 65 years old who received the Ad26.COV2.S COVID-19 vaccine or a placebo. This material consisted of peripheral blood, taken in a trial of Ad26.COV2.S vaccine versus placebo. The chain carries TRBV7-9 and TRBJ2-3, with 13 nucleotides matching TRBD2. CDR3 protein: CASSWGLAGRVVTQYF. The CDR3 DNA follows: TGTGCCAGCAGCTGGGGACTAGCGGGAAGGGTGGTTACGCAGTATTTT.